The next 20 T cell receptor beta chains were all read from a single sample in a study of cytomegalovirus exposure and HLA in healthy donors. In the PCR, 60 Vbeta and 13 Jbeta primers were used. Libraries were prepared by immunoSEQ multiplex PCR; TCRdb keeps only in-frame clonotypes and omits some of them. The sample lists 200,000 to 300,000 clones, 78% occurring once. Specimen: PBMCs. All receptors come from a boy aged 5-17 years in good health and CMV-seronegative.

The rearrangement uses TRBV20-1 and TRBJ2-7, with D perhaps TRBD2 (5 bases). Germline-derived CDR1 and CDR2 are DFQATT and SNEGSKA (reference sequence). V dropped 3 bases and J dropped 5 bases, with 8 bases sitting between them. The CDR3 is 11 amino acids. The CDR3 DNA reads as TGCAGTGCTAGCCCGGGGAACGAGCAGTACTTC. It encodes CSASPGNEQYF.

This chain uses TRBV4-1 with TRBJ1-5, with 9 bases lining up with TRBD1. CDR1 and CDR2 (germline): MGHRA, YSYEKL. V was clipped by 2 bases and J by 3 bases; unmatched bases: 2. This CDR3 is 15 amino acids long. The CDR3 coding sequence is TGCGCCAGCAGCCAAAGGACAGGGGACAATCAGCCCCAGCATTTT. Its translation: CASSQRTGDNQPQHF.

This chain joins TRBV14 and TRBJ1-3, with D possibly being TRBD1 (6 bases). Trimming pared 4 bases from V and 5 bases from J, leaving 15 bases between. Looked up from germline, CDR1 is SGHDN and CDR2 is FVKESK. The length of the CDR3 is 15 residues. Here the CDR3 DNA reads TGTGCCAGCAGCCCCTCCGGGACACTAAGAAACACCATATATTTT. Translating it yields CASSPSGTLRNTIYF.

J is TRBJ2-6 and V is TRBV11-2; 9 nucleotides agree with TRBD1. The CDR3 sequence is 16 residues long. V was pared by 7 bases and J by 0 bases, with 4 bases of the junction left unmatched. Per germline, CDR1 SGHAT and CDR2 FQNNGV. CDR3 amino acids: CASNGQGISGANVLTF. CDR3 nucleotide sequence: TGTGCCAGCAACGGACAGGGGATCTCTGGGGCCAACGTCCTGACTTTC. The variable domain in full, completed from reference TRBV11-2 and TRBJ2-6, reads EAGVAQSPRYKIIEKRQSVAFWCNPISGHATLYWYQQILGQGPKLLIQFQNNGVVDDSQLPKDRFSAERLKGVDSTLKIQPAKLEDSAVYLCASNGQGISGANVLTFGAGSRLTVL.

The chain links TRBV7-6 to TRBJ2-5; 13 positions agree with TRBD2. The DNA end is more similar to TRBJ2-7, so the J call may be wrong. Looked up from germline, CDR1 is SGHVS and CDR2 is FNYEAQ. This CDR3 region has 16 residues. The DNA of the CDR3 is TGTGCCAGCAGCACCGAACTAGCGGGAGGGCCGGTCGAGCAGTACTTC. This codes for CASSTELAGGPVEQYF.

This clone was counted between two and nine times. The V call is TRBV18, the J call TRBJ1-1; D ambiguous. Looked up from germline, CDR1 is KGHSH and CDR2 is LQKENI. The CDR3 runs 16 residues. The V end was cut by 3 bases, the J end by 4 bases, with 18 bases between. The CDR3 protein is CASSPIRPSAGTEAFF. CDR3 bases: TGTGCCAGCTCACCTATCCGTCCCTCGGCGGGCACTGAAGCTTTCTTT.

The chain combines TRBV5-1 with TRBJ2-1; 7 bases map to TRBD1. This CDR3 contains 16 residues. In germline, CDR1 is SGHRS, CDR2 YFSETQ. The V and J ends lost 0 bases and 7 bases, in that order; junction bases with no gene match: 10. The CDR3 loop is CASSLVADRAGNEQFF. CDR3 sequence (DNA): TGCGCCAGCAGCTTGGTAGCCGACAGGGCTGGGAATGAGCAGTTCTTC.

V is TRBV7-8 and J is TRBJ2-3; 9 bases match TRBD1. The CDR3 sequence is 14 residues long. The J segment lost 4 bases and the V segment lost 5 bases, leaving 4 bases of the junction unmatched. Germline V lookup: CDR1 SGHVS, CDR2 FQNEAQ. CDR3 nucleotides: TGTGCCAGCAGCCTTCGACAGGGGGCAGATACGCAGTATTTT. Protein product: CASSLRQGADTQYF.

V gene TRBV10-1 combines with J gene TRBJ1-4; D possibly corresponds to TRBD1 (5 bases). The CDR3 sequence is 14 residues long. Per germline, CDR1 WNHNN and CDR2 SYGVQD (reference sequence). The germline V and J ends were trimmed by 3 bases and 5 bases, with 10 bases remaining between them. CDR3 DNA sequence: TGCGCCAGCAGTGAACTGACAGAGAATGAAAAACTGTTTTTT. Translating it yields CASSELTENEKLFF.

The chain joins TRBV14 to TRBJ2-7; 8 bases align to TRBD2. The CDR3 runs to 15 residues. J gave up 3 bases and V 4 bases, and 8 bases lay outside the gene matches. The germline V gene has CDR1 SGHDN and CDR2 FVKESK. The CDR3 coding sequence is TGTGCCAGCAGCCTGTCCGGGACTAGACTCTACGAGCAGTACTTC. Protein: CASSLSGTRLYEQYF.

V gene TRBV5-1 combines with J gene TRBJ2-3; D is unclear. Trimming took off 1 base at V and 2 bases at J, with 11 bases between the two ends. From germline, CDR1 is SGHRS and CDR2 YFSETQ. The CDR3 is made up of 15 amino acids. The CDR3 is CASSLLGRPTDTQYF. The CDR3 coding sequence is TGCGCCAGCAGCTTGTTGGGCAGACCCACAGATACGCAGTATTTT.

The chain carries TRBV5-6 and TRBJ1-3; perhaps TRBD1 as D (6 bases). Trimming cost V 5 bases and J 2 bases, with 17 bases left between them. The CDR3 contains 16 residues. Germline CDR1 and CDR2: SGHDT and YYEEEE. This CDR3 reads CASSPSWGLTGNTIYF. In nucleotides, the CDR3 is TGTGCCAGCAGTCCTTCGTGGGGGCTAACTGGAAACACCATATATTTT.

The rearrangement links TRBV7-9 to TRBJ2-3, with 7 bases identical to TRBD2. The germline CDR1 and CDR2 sequences are SEHNR and FQNEAQ (reference sequence). V was pared by 6 bases and J by 2 bases, with 5 bases of the junction left unmatched. The CDR3 is 14 residues long. CDR3 in amino acids: CASSRGGVTDTQYF. For the CDR3, the DNA is TGTGCCAGCAGTCGCGGGGGAGTCACAGATACGCAGTATTTT.

The CDR3, as DNA: TGTGCCAGCAGTGAAGGCAGGTGGTCGGCTTTCTTT. Protein: CASSEGRWSAFF. The chain employs TRBV6-1 and TRBJ1-1, with D uncertain. Trimming removed 1 base from V and 11 bases from J, with 11 bases in between. CDR3 length: 12 amino acids. Germline assignment: CDR1 MNHNS and CDR2 SASEGT.

The V and J genes are TRBV5-1 and TRBJ2-7; TRBD1 might be the D (6 bases). Between the trimmed V and J ends, which lost 3 bases and 2 bases, there was a span of 9 bases. The CDR3 is made up of 13 amino acids. Per germline, CDR1 SGHRS and CDR2 YFSETQ. CDR3 residues: CASSWDKAYEQYF. CDR3 nucleotide sequence: TGCGCCAGCAGCTGGGACAAGGCCTACGAGCAGTACTTC. The full variable domain, completed using reference TRBV5-1 and TRBJ2-7, is KAGVTQTPRYLIKTRGQQVTLSCSPISGHRSVSWYQQTPGQGLQFLFEYFSETQRNKGNFPGRFSGRQFSNSRSEMNVSTLELGDSALYLCASSWDKAYEQYFGPGTRLTVT.

The V and J genes are TRBV12-5 and TRBJ1-5; D gene ambiguous. Germline V gene lookup returns CDR1 LGHNT and CDR2 FRNRAP. The ends were cut back, 9 bases at V and 3 bases at J, with 15 bases in the middle. The CDR3 extends over 14 amino acids. CDR3 DNA sequence: TGTGCTAGACTCCCGAAAGTTATCAATCAGCCCCAGCATTTT. Protein product: CARLPKVINQPQHF.

V and J are TRBV7-9 and TRBJ2-3, with D tentatively TRBD1 (5 bases). In germline, CDR1 is SEHNR, CDR2 FQNEAQ (reference sequence). This CDR3 contains 19 residues. V was cut by 0 bases and J by 0 bases, with 19 bases left in between. As DNA, the CDR3 is TGTGCCAGCAGCTTAGCTGGGGCCTCAAAAGCGCCAAGCACAGATACGCAGTATTTT. Translated, it gives CASSLAGASKAPSTDTQYF.

On this clone itself: The junction shows a germline mismatch at one end, possibly a read error. This chain uses TRBV7-6 with TRBJ2-7; 10 bases align to TRBD2. The CDR3 extends over 15 amino acids. CDR1 and CDR2 (germline): SGHVS, FNYEAQ. CDR3: CASSLGTSGSFEQYF. The CDR3 coding sequence is TGTGCCAGCAGCTTAGGGACTAGCGGATCCTTCGAGCAGTACTTC.

V usage is TRBV9 and J usage is TRBJ2-7, with D perhaps TRBD2 (5 bases). V shed 0 bases and J shed 7 bases, with 8 bases lying between them. The CDR3 contains 12 residues. Germline V CDR1 and CDR2: SGDLS, YYNGEE. The CDR3 protein is CASSVARGEQYF. DNA of the CDR3: TGTGCCAGCAGCGTAGCTAGAGGGGAGCAGTACTTC.

The gene calls are TRBV7-2 and TRBJ2-1; 9 bases are a match to TRBD2. Per germline, CDR1 SGHTA and CDR2 FQGNSA. The CDR3 is 15 residues long. With 8 bases clipped from V and 5 bases from J, the junction kept 10 bases outside the gene matches. DNA for the CDR3: TGTGCCAGCCGGCTAGCGGGAAGGGGTCACAATGAGCAGTTCTTC. Translation: CASRLAGRGHNEQFF.